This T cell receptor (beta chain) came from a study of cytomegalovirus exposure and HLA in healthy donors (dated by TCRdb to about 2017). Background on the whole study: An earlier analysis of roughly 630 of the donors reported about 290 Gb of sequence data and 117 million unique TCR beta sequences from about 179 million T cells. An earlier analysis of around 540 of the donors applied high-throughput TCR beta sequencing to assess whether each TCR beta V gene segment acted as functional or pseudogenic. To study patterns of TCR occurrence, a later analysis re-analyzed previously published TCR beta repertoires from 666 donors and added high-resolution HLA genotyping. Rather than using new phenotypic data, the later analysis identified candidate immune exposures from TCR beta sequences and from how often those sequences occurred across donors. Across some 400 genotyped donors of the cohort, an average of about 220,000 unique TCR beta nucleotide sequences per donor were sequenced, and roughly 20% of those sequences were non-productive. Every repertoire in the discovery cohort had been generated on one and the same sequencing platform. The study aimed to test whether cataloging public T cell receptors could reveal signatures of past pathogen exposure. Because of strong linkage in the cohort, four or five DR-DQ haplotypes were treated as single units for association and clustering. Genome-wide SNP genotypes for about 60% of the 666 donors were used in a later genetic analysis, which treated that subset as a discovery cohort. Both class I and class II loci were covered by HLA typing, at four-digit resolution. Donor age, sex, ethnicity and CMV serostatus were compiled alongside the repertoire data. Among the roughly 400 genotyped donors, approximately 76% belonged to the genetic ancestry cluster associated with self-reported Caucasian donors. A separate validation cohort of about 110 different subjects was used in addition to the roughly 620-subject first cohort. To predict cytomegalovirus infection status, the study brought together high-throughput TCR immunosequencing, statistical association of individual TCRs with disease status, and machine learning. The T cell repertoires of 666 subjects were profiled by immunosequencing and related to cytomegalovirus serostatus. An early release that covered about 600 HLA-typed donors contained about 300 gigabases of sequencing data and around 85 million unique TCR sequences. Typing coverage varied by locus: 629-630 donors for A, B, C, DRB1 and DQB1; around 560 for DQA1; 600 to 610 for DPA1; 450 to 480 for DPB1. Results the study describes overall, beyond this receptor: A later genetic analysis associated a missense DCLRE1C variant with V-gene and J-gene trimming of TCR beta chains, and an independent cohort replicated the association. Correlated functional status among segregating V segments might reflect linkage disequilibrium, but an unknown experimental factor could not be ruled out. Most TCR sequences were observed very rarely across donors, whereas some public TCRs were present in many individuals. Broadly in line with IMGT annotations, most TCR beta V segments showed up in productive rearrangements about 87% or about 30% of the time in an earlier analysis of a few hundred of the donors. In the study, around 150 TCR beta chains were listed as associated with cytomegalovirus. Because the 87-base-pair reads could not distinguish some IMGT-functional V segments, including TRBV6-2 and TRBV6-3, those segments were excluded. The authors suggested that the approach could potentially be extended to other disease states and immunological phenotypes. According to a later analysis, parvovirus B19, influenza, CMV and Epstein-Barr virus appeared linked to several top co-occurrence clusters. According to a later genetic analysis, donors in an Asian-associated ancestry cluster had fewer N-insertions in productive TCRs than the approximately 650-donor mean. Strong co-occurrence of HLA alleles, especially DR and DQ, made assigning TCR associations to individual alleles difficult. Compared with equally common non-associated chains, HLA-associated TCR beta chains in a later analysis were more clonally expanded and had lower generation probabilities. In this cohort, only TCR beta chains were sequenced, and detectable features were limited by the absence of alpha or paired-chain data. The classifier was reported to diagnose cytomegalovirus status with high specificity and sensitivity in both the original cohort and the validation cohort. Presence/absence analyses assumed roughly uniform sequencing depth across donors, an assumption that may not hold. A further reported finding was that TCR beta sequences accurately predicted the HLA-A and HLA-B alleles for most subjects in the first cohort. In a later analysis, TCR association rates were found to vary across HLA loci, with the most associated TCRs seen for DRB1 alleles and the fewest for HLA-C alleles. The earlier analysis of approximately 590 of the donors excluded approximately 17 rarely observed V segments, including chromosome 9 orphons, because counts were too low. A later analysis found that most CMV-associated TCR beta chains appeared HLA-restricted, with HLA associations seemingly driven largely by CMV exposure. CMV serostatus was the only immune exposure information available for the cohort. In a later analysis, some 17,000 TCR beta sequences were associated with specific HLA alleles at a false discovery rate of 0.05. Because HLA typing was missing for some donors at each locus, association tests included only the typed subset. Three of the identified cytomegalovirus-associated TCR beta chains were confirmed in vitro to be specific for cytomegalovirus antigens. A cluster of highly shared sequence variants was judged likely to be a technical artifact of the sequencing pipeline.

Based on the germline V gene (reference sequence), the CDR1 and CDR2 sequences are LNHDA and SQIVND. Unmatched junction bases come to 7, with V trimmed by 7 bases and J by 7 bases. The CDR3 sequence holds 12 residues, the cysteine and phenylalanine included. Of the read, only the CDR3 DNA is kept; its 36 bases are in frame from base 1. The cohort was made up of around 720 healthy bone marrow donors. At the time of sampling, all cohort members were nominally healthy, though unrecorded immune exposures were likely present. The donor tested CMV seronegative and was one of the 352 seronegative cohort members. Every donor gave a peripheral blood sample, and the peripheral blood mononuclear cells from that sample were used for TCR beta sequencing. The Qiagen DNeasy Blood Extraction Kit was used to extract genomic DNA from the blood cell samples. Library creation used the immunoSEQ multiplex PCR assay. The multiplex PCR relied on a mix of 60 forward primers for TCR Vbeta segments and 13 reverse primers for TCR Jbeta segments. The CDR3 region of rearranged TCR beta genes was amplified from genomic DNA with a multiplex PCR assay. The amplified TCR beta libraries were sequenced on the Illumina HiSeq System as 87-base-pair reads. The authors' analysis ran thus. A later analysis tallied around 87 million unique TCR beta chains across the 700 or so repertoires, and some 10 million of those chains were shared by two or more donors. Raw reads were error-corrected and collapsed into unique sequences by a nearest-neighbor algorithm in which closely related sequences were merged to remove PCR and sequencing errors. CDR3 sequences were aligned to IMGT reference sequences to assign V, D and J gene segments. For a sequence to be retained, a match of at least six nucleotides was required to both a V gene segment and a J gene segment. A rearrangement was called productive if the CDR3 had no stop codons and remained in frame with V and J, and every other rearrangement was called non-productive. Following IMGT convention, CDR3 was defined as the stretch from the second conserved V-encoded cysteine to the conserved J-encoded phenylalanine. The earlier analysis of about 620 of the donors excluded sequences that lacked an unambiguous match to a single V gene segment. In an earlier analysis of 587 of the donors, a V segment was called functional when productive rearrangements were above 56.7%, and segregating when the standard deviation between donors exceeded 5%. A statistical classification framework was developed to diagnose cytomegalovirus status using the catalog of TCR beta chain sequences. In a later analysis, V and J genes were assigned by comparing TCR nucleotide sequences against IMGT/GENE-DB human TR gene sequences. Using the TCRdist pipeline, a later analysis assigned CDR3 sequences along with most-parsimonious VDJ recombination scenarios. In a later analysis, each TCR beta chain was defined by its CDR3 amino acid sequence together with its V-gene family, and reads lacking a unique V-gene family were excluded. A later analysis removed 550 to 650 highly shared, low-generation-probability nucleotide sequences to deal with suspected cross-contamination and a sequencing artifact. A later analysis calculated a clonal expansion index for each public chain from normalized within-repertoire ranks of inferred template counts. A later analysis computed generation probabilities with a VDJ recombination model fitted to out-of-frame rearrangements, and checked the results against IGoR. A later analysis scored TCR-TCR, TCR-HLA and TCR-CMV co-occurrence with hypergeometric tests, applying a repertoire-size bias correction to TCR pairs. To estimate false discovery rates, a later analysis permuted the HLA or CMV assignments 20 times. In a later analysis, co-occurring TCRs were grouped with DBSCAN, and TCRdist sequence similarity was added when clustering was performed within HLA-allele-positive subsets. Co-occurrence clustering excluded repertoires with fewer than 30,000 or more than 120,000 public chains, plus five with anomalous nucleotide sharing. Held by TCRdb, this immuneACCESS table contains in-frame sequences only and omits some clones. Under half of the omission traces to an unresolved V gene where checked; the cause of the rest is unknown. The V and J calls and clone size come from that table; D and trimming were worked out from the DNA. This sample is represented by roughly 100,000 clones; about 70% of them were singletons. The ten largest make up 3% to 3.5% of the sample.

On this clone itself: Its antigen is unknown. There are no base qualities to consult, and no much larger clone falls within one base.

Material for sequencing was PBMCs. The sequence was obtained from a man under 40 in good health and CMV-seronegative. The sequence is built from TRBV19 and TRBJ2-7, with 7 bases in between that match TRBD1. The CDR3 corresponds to CASNDRVGEQYF. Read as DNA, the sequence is TGTGCCAGTAACGACAGGGTAGGTGAGCAGTACTTC.